This T cell receptor (beta chain) was captured in a study of blood T cell repertoires in COVID-19. This clone was found once. The germline V gene has CDR1 SGHTS and CDR2 YDEGEE. The CDR3 has 13 residues. V gave up 5 bases and J gave up 3 bases, with 8 bases separating them. Clones were read by immunoSEQ multiplex PCR, and TCRdb kept only the in-frame ones, dropping some. The sample carries some 110,000 clones, roughly 83% recorded once. This clonotype was obtained from an older woman with acute or convalescent COVID-19. This sequence joins TRBV5-8 and TRBJ2-2; no definite D call. Source material: peripheral blood. The CDR3 DNA sequence: TGTGCCAGCAGGGGCAGAGACACCGGGGAGCTGTTTTTT. It specifies CASRGRDTGELFF.